This T cell receptor beta chain was identified in a study of cytotoxic CD8 clonotypes in ibrutinib-treated CLL. At the level of the study: The cohort had about 11 relapsed/refractory and around 14 treatment-naive patients, 17 to 18 IGHV unmutated.

Assay: immunoSEQ multiplex PCR; the TCRdb copy retains only in-frame clones and omits some. The data contain tens of thousands of clones, roughly 57% of them singletons. Cryopreserved PBMCs yielded about 2 micrograms of genomic DNA for TCR beta libraries. In germline, CDR1 is KGHSH, CDR2 LQKENI. Trimming pared 2 bases from V and 6 bases from J, leaving 14 bases between. The CDR3 spans 14 residues. V and J are TRBV18 and TRBJ2-7; TRBD2 is a possible D gene (5 bases). The sequence derives from a human donor with chronic lymphocytic leukemia. The sequenced sample was PBMCs, obtained after 12 months of ibrutinib treatment. The CDR3 DNA is TGTGCCAGCTCACCAAGGACTCTCGCCGGCGAGCAGTACTTC. Translating gives CASSPRTLAGEQYF.